This note documents a single T cell receptor (beta chain) sequence. Antigen unknown. The repertoire was sequenced with immunoSEQ multiplex PCR; TCRdb's copy has only in-frame clones and lacks some. The table includes some 110,000 clones, 90% to 95% detected once. This sample is part of a study of graft-versus-host responses after intestinal transplantation. Whole-study results and caveats: Ileal or blood samples showed some GvH clones first, and such clones were also found in recipient marrow. Declines in HvG clones occurring early post-transplant were associated with peak circulating GvH clone levels.

Source: unstimulated CD8+ T cells sorted from spleen or lymph node cells, taken before transplant. This receptor was obtained from a human donor who was the organ donor for an intestinal transplant.

DNA for the CDR3: TGTGCCAGCAGCTCGGGACTAGCGGGAGATCAAGAGACCCAGTACTTC. Its translation is CASSSGLAGDQETQYF. This chain uses TRBV5-6 with TRBJ2-5; 14 nucleotides line up with TRBD2. There are 16 residues in the CDR3. CDR1 and CDR2 (germline): SGHDT, YYEEEE. The V gene end was trimmed by 3 bases and the J gene end by 2 bases; junction bases not matched to a gene: 3.